This T cell receptor (beta chain) stems from a study of T cell repertoires in cytomegalovirus infection. Background on the study: Recently identified HLA-C-restricted CMV epitopes were among the peptides used. Matching HLA type and CMV infection were both indicated by public TCR beta signatures. Study results and caveats: Carriers of CMV plus the relevant HLA were identified by cumulative public TCR beta family frequency.

In its sample, this clonotype was seen many times. Its target is not known. TCRdb re-called the reads through MiXCR, storing one row per CDR3 protein. The sample consists of around 900,000 distinct CDR3 sequences, about 33% of them appearing once. The V gene end was trimmed by 11 bases and the J gene end by 0 bases; junction bases not matched to a gene: 11. Germline-derived CDR1 and CDR2 are SGHTA and FQGNSA. CDR3 length: 16 residues. This TCR derives from a human donor in good health (CMV status not recorded). Some clones in this sample may be carry-over from other donors' samples. The material was cultured CD8+ T cells from PBMCs, obtained from culture after CMV antigen stimulation. The J gene is TRBJ2-3, the V gene TRBV7-2; 10 nucleotides align to TRBD2. The CDR3 region is CASISSGGASTDTQYF. The CDR3, as DNA: TGTGCCTCCATCTCAAGCGGGGGGGCTAGCACAGATACGCAGTATTTT.